The 28 T cell receptor beta chains in this list originate from one sample, sequenced in a study of CD4+ T cells in melanoma. Produced via immunoSEQ multiplex PCR; TCRdb's table is partial and in-frame only. The sample has about 140,000 clones, around 90% seen once. These receptors all come from a human donor with melanoma.

The chain couples TRBV5-4 to TRBJ2-5, with no clear D. The CDR3 spans 13 residues. V was clipped by 3 bases and J by 0 bases, with 6 bases between them. The germline CDR1 and CDR2 sequences are SGHNT and YYREEE (reference sequence). The CDR3 DNA reads TGTGCCAGCAGCTCACAAGACCAAGAGACCCAGTACTTC. Translated: CASSSQDQETQYF. Supplemented by reference TRBV5-4 and TRBJ2-5, the full variable domain reads ETGVTQSPTHLIKTRGQQVTLRCSSQSGHNTVSWYQQALGQGPQFIFQYYREEENGRGNFPPRFSGLQFPNYSSELNVNALELDDSALYLCASSSQDQETQYFGPGTRLLVL.

This clone appeared a single time. V gene TRBV7-2 combines with J gene TRBJ2-1, with D tentatively TRBD2 (6 bases). From germline, CDR1 is SGHTA and CDR2 FQGNSA. This CDR3 comprises 15 residues. Trimming cost V 5 bases and J 0 bases, with 11 bases left between them. The CDR3 loop is CASSVDGSSYNEQFF. The CDR3 DNA sequence: TGTGCCAGCAGCGTGGACGGGAGCTCCTACAATGAGCAGTTCTTC.

The genes are TRBV7-9 and TRBJ1-2; tentatively, D is TRBD1 (5 bases). The CDR3 is made up of 13 amino acids. Trimming pared 4 bases from V and 8 bases from J, leaving 14 bases between. The V gene's germline CDR1 is SEHNR and CDR2 FQNEAQ (reference sequence). The CDR3, as DNA: TGTGCCAGCAGCTCTAGCGGGACTTGGGGCTACACCTTC. This sequence encodes CASSSSGTWGYTF.

The chain joins TRBV28 to TRBJ2-2; D is ambiguous. Germline V gene sequence: CDR1 MDHEN, CDR2 SYDVKM. This CDR3 is 16 amino acids long. V gave up 2 bases and J gave up 0 bases, with 10 bases separating them. The CDR3: CASSLQPLANTGELFF. The CDR3 DNA is TGTGCCAGCAGTTTACAGCCTCTCGCGAACACCGGGGAGCTGTTTTTT.

V is TRBV5-1 and J is TRBJ2-7, with D hard to call. The V end was cut by 3 bases, the J end by 1 base, with 17 bases between. The CDR3 has 16 amino acids. Germline V gene lookup returns CDR1 SGHRS and CDR2 YFSETQ. CDR3 region: CASSSLTLKNSYEQYF. The DNA of the CDR3 is TGCGCCAGCAGCTCGTTGACCCTTAAGAATTCCTACGAGCAGTACTTC.

V and J are TRBV10-1 and TRBJ2-3; 8 nucleotides line up with TRBD1. Germline loops: CDR1 WNHNN, CDR2 SYGVQD (reference sequence). Unmatched junction bases numbered 13, after V lost 5 bases and J lost 9 bases. The CDR3 totals 15 residues. Written as DNA, the CDR3 is TGCGCCAGCAGTTACGGACAGGGATGGTCCGGAACGCAGTATTTT. It translates to CASSYGQGWSGTQYF.

The J gene is TRBJ1-2, the V gene TRBV19; TRBD1 matches at 10 bases. V was pared by 7 bases and J by 7 bases, with 12 bases of the junction left unmatched. The CDR3 is 15 amino acids. CDR1 LNHDA and CDR2 SQIVND come from the germline V gene (reference sequence). CDR3 coding DNA: TGTGCCAGTATGGGGACAGGGGTTCGAGTCCGTGGCTACACCTTC. It is translated as CASMGTGVRVRGYTF.

CDR3 DNA: TGTGCCAGCAGCGTAGGCCCCGACAGGGAGGAACTGTTTTTT. Residues: CASSVGPDREELFF. The chain joins TRBV9 to TRBJ1-4; 7 bases align to TRBD1. The trim removed 0 bases at V and 12 bases at J, leaving 8 bases unmatched. Germline values: CDR1 SGDLS, CDR2 YYNGEE. The CDR3 runs to 14 residues.

The rearrangement links TRBV19 to TRBJ1-1; a possible D gene is TRBD1 (6 bases). Germline CDR1 reads LNHDA; CDR2 reads SQIVND (reference sequence). V lost 7 bases to trimming and J lost 4 bases, with 19 bases between them. This CDR3 is 15 amino acids long. CDR3 DNA sequence: TGTGCCAGTAACGGCGGGGGCCTAGTGGGCACTGAAGCTTTCTTT. It is translated as CASNGGGLVGTEAFF.

V is TRBV6-1 and J is TRBJ1-1, with a weak D call TRBD1 (5 bases). With 0 bases removed from V and 3 bases from J, the gap between germline ends came to 17 bases. The length of the CDR3 is 17 residues. CDR1 MNHNS and CDR2 SASEGT come from the germline V gene. CDR3 loop: CASSEAGRGLKDTEAFF. Here the CDR3 DNA reads TGTGCCAGCAGTGAAGCCGGGAGGGGACTTAAAGACACTGAAGCTTTCTTT.

This chain links TRBV19 with TRBJ2-2, with 10 nucleotides matching TRBD2. V shed 7 bases and J 6 bases; nucleotides not matched to a gene: 11. In germline, CDR1 is LNHDA, CDR2 SQIVND (reference sequence). The CDR3 has 16 amino acids. This CDR3 reads CASKSLAGVGSGELFF. In DNA, the CDR3 is TGTGCCAGTAAAAGTCTAGCGGGGGTGGGGTCCGGGGAGCTGTTTTTT.

The gene calls are TRBV2 and TRBJ1-5; a possible D gene is TRBD1 (5 bases). The V gene lost 5 bases and the J gene lost 4 bases, with 15 bases spanning the gap. The CDR3 spans 15 residues. Germline CDR1 SNHLY, CDR2 FYNNEI. The CDR3 DNA sequence: TGTGCCAGCAGTCGTCAGGGAACCCCTAATCAGCCCCAGCATTTT. It codes for CASSRQGTPNQPQHF.

This chain links TRBV27 with TRBJ2-1, with no clear D. CDR1 is MNHEY, CDR2 SMNVEV, per germline (reference sequence). CDR3 length equals 14 residues. Trimming took 6 bases from V and 5 from J, leaving 14 bases between them. CDR3 in DNA: TGTGCCAGCAGACCGGCCCTGGCGAACAATGAGCAGTTCTTC. It is translated as CASRPALANNEQFF.

This rearrangement joins TRBV7-9 to TRBJ2-2; the D gene is possibly TRBD2 (5 bases). V lost 5 bases and J 8 bases, leaving 9 bases between the germline ends. This CDR3 region has 12 residues. Per the germline V gene, CDR1 is SEHNR and CDR2 is FQNEAQ (reference sequence). CDR3 in DNA: TGTGCCAGCAGCCTACCGGGGGGGGAGCTGTTTTTT. It specifies CASSLPGGELFF.

The rearrangement links TRBV2 to TRBJ1-2, with TRBD1 matching over 8 bases. Germline V CDR1 and CDR2: SNHLY, FYNNEI. There are 12 residues in the CDR3. J was trimmed by 8 bases and V by 3 bases; bases with no gene match: 2. This CDR3 is CASSETGDGYTF. In DNA, the CDR3 is TGTGCCAGCAGTGAGACAGGGGACGGCTACACCTTC.

The rearrangement links TRBV2 to TRBJ1-2; D uncertain. This CDR3 is 14 amino acids long. Trimming cost V 5 bases and J 6 bases, with 16 bases left between them. Germline V lookup: CDR1 SNHLY, CDR2 FYNNEI. The CDR3 sequence: CASSTETASNGYTF. The CDR3 nucleotides are TGTGCCAGCAGTACGGAGACGGCGAGCAATGGCTACACCTTC.

The V and J genes are TRBV6-5 and TRBJ1-2; D not resolved. This CDR3 has 13 residues. The germline V and J ends were trimmed by 2 bases and 6 bases, with 10 bases remaining between them. CDR1 and CDR2 from the germline V gene are MNHEY and SVGAGI. In nucleotides, the CDR3 is TGTGCCAGCAGTTACCGGGTCTCAAATGGCTACACCTTC. This encodes CASSYRVSNGYTF.

The chain joins TRBV30 to TRBJ2-1; D call uncertain. The CDR3 length is 15 residues. The V and J ends lost 0 bases and 4 bases respectively, with 13 bases between them. CDR1 is GTSNPN and CDR2 is SVGIG in the germline V gene (reference sequence). The CDR3 sequence: CAWSVHSKGYNEQFF. CDR3 bases: TGTGCCTGGAGTGTGCATAGCAAGGGTTACAATGAGCAGTTCTTC. The full variable domain, completed using reference TRBV30 and TRBJ2-1, is SQTIHQWPATLVQPVGSPLSLECTVEGTSNPNLYWYRQAAGRGLQLLFYSVGIGQISSEVPQNLSASRPQDRQFILSSKKLLLSDSGFYLCAWSVHSKGYNEQFFGPGTRLTVL.

The rearrangement joins TRBV15 to TRBJ2-5, with 7 bases aligning to TRBD2. J gave up 9 bases and V 2 bases, and 3 bases lay outside the gene matches. The CDR3 length is 12 residues. CDR1 is LNHNV and CDR2 is YYDKDF in the germline V gene (reference sequence). DNA of the CDR3: TGTGCCACCAGCAGATTGGGGGGGTCCCAGTACTTC. This translates into CATSRLGGSQYF. The full variable domain, its missing parts supplied by reference TRBV15 and TRBJ2-5, is DAMVIQNPRYQVTQFGKPVTLSCSQTLNHNVMYWYQQKSSQAPKLLFHYYDKDFNNEADTPDNFQSRRPNTSFCFLDIRSPGLGDTAMYLCATSRLGGSQYFGPGTRLLVL.

CDR3 in amino acids: CASIYGGGYTF. CDR3 coding DNA: TGTGCCAGCATTTATGGGGGAGGCTACACCTTC. V gene TRBV2 combines with J gene TRBJ1-2; possibly TRBD1 for D (5 bases). CDR3 size: 11 residues. Trimming pared 7 bases from V and 8 bases from J, leaving 11 bases between. CDR1 is SNHLY, CDR2 FYNNEI, per germline.

This rearrangement joins TRBV9 to TRBJ2-3; D remains unclear. The germline V gene encodes CDR1 SGDLS and CDR2 YYNGEE. This CDR3 contains 13 residues. V dropped 0 bases and J dropped 2 bases, with 4 bases sitting between them. The CDR3: CASSVANTDTQYF. As DNA, the CDR3 is TGTGCCAGCAGCGTAGCGAACACAGATACGCAGTATTTT.

The chain joins TRBV2 to TRBJ1-6; 7 bases align to TRBD1. Germline V gene lookup returns CDR1 SNHLY and CDR2 FYNNEI. The CDR3 spans 14 residues. V lost 6 bases, J lost 10 bases, and 9 bases stayed unmatched. The CDR3 bases are TGTGCCAGCAGCTCCGGGACAGATGTGTCACCCCTCCACTTT. Amino acids: CASSSGTDVSPLHF.

The chain uses TRBV2 and TRBJ1-4; 7 bases fit TRBD1. This CDR3 contains 15 residues. The V gene end was trimmed by 6 bases and the J gene end by 3 bases; junction bases not matched to a gene: 7. Germline V CDR1 and CDR2: SNHLY, FYNNEI. CDR3 region: CASRDTGAANEKLFF. The CDR3 DNA follows: TGTGCCAGCAGGGATACAGGGGCAGCTAATGAAAAACTGTTTTTT.

V and J are TRBV9 and TRBJ1-2; tentative D call: TRBD1 (6 bases). Germline lookup yields CDR1 SGDLS and CDR2 YYNGEE. The germline V and J ends were trimmed by 0 bases and 4 bases, with 13 bases remaining between them. The CDR3 covers 15 residues. The CDR3 loop is CASSVAPTGIYGYTF. In DNA form, the CDR3 reads TGTGCCAGCAGCGTAGCCCCCACAGGGATCTATGGCTACACCTTC. Full variable domain (remainder filled in from reference TRBV9 and TRBJ1-2): DSGVTQTPKHLITATGQRVTLRCSPRSGDLSVYWYQQSLDQGLQFLIQYYNGEERAKGNILERFSAQQFPDLHSELNLSSLELGDSALYFCASSVAPTGIYGYTFGSGTRLTVV.

The chain carries TRBV10-2 and TRBJ1-3; D is unclear. The V gene lost 6 bases and the J gene lost 5 bases, with 8 bases spanning the gap. CDR1 is WSHSY, CDR2 SAAADI, per germline. The CDR3 contains 12 residues. CDR3 bases: TGCGCCAGCAGAGGTGATCGAAACACCATATATTTT. Its translation is CASRGDRNTIYF.

The V gene is TRBV6-5, the J gene TRBJ1-5; D is perhaps TRBD1 (6 bases). This CDR3 contains 15 residues. Germline CDR1 is MNHEY and CDR2 is SVGAGI. V lost 6 bases to trimming and J lost 0 bases, with 12 bases between them. The CDR3 DNA reads as TGTGCCAGCAGAGACAGGCCTTATAGCAATCAGCCCCAGCATTTT. It is translated as CASRDRPYSNQPQHF.

The chain recombines TRBV5-4 with TRBJ2-5, with D unclear. The CDR3 runs 13 residues. The germline CDR1 and CDR2 sequences are SGHNT and YYREEE (reference sequence). V lost 4 bases, J lost 2 bases, and 9 bases lay in between. CDR3 in DNA: TGTGCCAGCAGCCCATTGACTCAAGAGACCCAGTACTTC. It codes for CASSPLTQETQYF. Filled out from reference TRBV5-4 and TRBJ2-5, the complete variable domain reads ETGVTQSPTHLIKTRGQQVTLRCSSQSGHNTVSWYQQALGQGPQFIFQYYREEENGRGNFPPRFSGLQFPNYSSELNVNALELDDSALYLCASSPLTQETQYFGPGTRLLVL.

The chain has TRBV5-1 and TRBJ1-4; 8 positions agree with TRBD1. Germline CDR1 is SGHRS and CDR2 is YFSETQ. V lost 4 bases to trimming and J lost 1 base; unmatched junction nucleotides: 3. The CDR3 is 15 amino acids. In nucleotides, the CDR3 is TGCGCCAGCAGCGGTACAGGGGGAACTAATGAAAAACTGTTTTTT. Amino acids: CASSGTGGTNEKLFF.